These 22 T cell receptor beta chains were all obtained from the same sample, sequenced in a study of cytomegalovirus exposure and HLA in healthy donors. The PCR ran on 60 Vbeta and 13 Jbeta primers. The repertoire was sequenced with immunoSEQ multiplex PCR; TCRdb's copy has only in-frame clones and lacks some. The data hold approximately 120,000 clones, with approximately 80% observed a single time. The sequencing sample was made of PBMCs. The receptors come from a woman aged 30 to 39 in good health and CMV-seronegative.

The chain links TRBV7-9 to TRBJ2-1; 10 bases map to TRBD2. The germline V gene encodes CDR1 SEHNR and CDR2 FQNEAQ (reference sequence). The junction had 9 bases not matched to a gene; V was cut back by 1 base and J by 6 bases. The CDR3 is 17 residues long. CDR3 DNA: TGTGCCAGCAGCTTAGAGTTAGCGGGAGGTCGGTTCAATGAGCAGTTCTTC. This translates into CASSLELAGGRFNEQFF. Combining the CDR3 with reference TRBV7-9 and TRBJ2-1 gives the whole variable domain DTGVSQNPRHKITKRGQNVTFRCDPISEHNRLYWYRQTLGQGPEFLTYFQNEAQLEKSRLLSDRFSAERPKGSFSTLEIQRTEQGDSAMYLCASSLELAGGRFNEQFFGPGTRLTVL.

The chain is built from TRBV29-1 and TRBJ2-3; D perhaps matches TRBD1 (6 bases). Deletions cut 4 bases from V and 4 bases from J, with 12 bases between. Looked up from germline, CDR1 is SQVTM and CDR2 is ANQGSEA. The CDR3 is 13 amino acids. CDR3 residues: CSVAGELADTQYF. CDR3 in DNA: TGCAGCGTTGCAGGGGAGTTGGCAGATACGCAGTATTTT.

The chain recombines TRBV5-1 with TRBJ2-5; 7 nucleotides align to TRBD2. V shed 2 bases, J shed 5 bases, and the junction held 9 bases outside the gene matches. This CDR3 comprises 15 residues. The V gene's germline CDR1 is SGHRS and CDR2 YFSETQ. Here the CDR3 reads CASSFTAGDGETQYF. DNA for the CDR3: TGCGCCAGCAGCTTTACGGCGGGAGACGGGGAGACCCAGTACTTC.

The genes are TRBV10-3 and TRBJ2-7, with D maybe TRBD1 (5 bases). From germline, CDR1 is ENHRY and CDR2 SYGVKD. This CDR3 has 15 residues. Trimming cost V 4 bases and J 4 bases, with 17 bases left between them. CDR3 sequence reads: CAISVQDNPMYEQYF. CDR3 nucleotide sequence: TGTGCCATCAGTGTACAGGATAACCCAATGTACGAGCAGTACTTC.

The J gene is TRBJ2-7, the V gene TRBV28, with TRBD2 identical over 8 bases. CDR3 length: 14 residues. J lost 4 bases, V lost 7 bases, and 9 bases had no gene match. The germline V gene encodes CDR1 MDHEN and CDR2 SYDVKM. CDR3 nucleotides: TGTGCCAGCATCTGGACGGGGGGGAGTTACGAGCAGTACTTC. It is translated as CASIWTGGSYEQYF. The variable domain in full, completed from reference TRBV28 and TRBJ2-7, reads DVKVTQSSRYLVKRTGEKVFLECVQDMDHENMFWYRQDPGLGLRLIYFSYDVKMKEKGDIPEGYSVSREKKERFSLILESASTNQTSMYLCASIWTGGSYEQYFGPGTRLTVT.

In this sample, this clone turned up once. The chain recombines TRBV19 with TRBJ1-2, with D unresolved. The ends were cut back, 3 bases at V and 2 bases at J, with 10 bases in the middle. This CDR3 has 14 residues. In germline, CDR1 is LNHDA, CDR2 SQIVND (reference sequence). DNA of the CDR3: TGTGCCAGTAGTATTCAAGGAGTGAACTATGGCTACACCTTC. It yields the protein CASSIQGVNYGYTF.

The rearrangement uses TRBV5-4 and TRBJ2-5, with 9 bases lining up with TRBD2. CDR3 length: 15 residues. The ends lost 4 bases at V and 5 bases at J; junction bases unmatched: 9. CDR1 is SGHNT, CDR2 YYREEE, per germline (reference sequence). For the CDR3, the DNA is TGTGCCAGCAGCCGCCCGGGACTAGCTGAGGAGACCCAGTACTTC. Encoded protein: CASSRPGLAEETQYF.

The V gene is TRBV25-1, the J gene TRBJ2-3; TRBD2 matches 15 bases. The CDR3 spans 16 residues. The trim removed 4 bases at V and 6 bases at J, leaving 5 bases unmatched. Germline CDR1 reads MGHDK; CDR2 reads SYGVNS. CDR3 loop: CASSGTSGRGMDTQYF. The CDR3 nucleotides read TGTGCCAGCAGTGGGACTAGCGGGAGGGGAATGGATACGCAGTATTTT.

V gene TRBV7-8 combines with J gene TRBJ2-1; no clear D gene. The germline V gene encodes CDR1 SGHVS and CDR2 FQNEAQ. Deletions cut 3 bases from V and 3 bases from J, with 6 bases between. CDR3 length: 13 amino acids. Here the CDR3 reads CASSFTSYNEQFF. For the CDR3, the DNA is TGTGCCAGCAGCTTCACCAGCTACAATGAGCAGTTCTTC.

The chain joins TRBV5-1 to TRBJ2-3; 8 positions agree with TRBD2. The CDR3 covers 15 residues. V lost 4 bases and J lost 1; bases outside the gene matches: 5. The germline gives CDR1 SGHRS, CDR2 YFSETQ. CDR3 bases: TGCGCCAGCAGCCCCCCGACTAGCGGCACAGATACGCAGTATTTT. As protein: CASSPPTSGTDTQYF.

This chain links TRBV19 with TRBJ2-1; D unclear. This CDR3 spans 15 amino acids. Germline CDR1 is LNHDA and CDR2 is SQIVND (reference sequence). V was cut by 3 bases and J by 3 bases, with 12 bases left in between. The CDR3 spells CASSMVSVSYNEQFF. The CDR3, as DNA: TGTGCCAGTAGTATGGTGTCGGTAAGCTACAATGAGCAGTTCTTC.

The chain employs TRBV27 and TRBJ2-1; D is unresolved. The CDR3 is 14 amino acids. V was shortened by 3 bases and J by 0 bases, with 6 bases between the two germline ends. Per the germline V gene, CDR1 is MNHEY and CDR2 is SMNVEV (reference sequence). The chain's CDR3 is CASSLGSSYNEQFF. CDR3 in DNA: TGTGCCAGCAGTTTGGGCAGCTCCTACAATGAGCAGTTCTTC.

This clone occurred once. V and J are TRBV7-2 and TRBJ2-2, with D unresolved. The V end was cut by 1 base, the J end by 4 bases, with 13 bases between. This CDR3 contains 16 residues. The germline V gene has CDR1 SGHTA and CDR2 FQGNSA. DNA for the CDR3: TGTGCCAGCAGCTTAGTAGCCTACCGATTCACCGGGGAGCTGTTTTTT. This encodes CASSLVAYRFTGELFF.

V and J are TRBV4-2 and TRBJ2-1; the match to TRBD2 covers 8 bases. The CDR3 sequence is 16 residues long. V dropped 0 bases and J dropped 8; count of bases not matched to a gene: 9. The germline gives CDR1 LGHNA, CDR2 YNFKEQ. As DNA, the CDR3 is TGTGCCAGCAGCCAAGATAGAGGGACTAGTAGCCATGAGCAGTTCTTC. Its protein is CASSQDRGTSSHEQFF.

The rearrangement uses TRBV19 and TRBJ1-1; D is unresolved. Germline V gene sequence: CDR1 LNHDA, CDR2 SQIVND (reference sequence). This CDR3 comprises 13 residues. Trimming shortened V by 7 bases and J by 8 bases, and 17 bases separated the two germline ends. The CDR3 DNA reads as TGTGCCAGTAAGGAAGTTGCCGGAGGGGAAGCTTTCTTT. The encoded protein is CASKEVAGGEAFF. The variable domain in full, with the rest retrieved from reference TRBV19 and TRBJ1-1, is DGGITQSPKYLFRKEGQNVTLSCEQNLNHDAMYWYRQDPGQGLRLIYYSQIVNDFQKGDIAEGYSVSREKKESFPLTVTSAQKNPTAFYLCASKEVAGGEAFFGQGTRLTVV.

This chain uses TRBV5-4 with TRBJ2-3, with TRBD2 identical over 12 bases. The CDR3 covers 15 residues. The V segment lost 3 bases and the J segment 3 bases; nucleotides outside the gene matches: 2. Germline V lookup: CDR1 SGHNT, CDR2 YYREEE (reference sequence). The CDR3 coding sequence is TGTGCCAGCAGCTCGACTAGCGGGAGAACAGATACGCAGTATTTT. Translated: CASSSTSGRTDTQYF. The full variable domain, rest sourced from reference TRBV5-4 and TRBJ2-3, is ETGVTQSPTHLIKTRGQQVTLRCSSQSGHNTVSWYQQALGQGPQFIFQYYREEENGRGNFPPRFSGLQFPNYSSELNVNALELDDSALYLCASSSTSGRTDTQYFGPGTRLTVL.

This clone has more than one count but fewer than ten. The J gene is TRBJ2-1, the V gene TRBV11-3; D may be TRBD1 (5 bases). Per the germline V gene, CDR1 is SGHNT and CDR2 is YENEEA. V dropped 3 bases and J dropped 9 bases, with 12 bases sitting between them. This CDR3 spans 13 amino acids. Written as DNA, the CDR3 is TGTGCCAGCAGCTTGGACGACAGTCCTGAGCAGTTCTTC. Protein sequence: CASSLDDSPEQFF. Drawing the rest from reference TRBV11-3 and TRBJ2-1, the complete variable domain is EAGVVQSPRYKIIEKKQPVAFWCNPISGHNTLYWYLQNLGQGPELLIRYENEEAVDDSQLPKDRFSAERLKGVDSTLKIQPAELGDSAVYLCASSLDDSPEQFFGPGTRLTVL.

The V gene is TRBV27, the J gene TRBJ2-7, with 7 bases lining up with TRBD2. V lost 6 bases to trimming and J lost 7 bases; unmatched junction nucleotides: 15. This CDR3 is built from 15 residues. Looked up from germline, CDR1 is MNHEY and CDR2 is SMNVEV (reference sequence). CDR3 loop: CASSSVGGRWLEQYF. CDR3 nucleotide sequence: TGTGCCAGCAGCTCCGTCGGCGGGAGATGGTTAGAGCAGTACTTC.

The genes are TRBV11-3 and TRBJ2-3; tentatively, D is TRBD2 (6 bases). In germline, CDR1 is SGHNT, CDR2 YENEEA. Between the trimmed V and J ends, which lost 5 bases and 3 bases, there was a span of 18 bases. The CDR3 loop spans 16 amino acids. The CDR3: CASSPQGLEGTDTQYF. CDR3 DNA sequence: TGTGCCAGCAGCCCCCAAGGGTTGGAGGGAACAGATACGCAGTATTTT.

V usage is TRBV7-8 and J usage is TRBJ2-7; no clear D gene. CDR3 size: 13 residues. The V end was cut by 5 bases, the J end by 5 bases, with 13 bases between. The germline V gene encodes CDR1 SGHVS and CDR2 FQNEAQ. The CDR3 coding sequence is TGTGCCAGCAGCCCTAGTTTGGTTAACGAGCAGTACTTC. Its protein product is CASSPSLVNEQYF.

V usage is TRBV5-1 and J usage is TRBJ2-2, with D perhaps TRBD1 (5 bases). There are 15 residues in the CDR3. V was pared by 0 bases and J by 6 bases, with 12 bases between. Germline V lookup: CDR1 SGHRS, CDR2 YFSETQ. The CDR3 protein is CASSLVVRASGELFF. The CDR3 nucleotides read TGCGCCAGCAGCTTGGTGGTCAGGGCATCCGGGGAGCTGTTTTTT.

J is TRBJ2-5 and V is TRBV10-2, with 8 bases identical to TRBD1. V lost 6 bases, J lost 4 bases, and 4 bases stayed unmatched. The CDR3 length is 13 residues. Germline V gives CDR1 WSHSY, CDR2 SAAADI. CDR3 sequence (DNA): TGCGCCAGCAGGACAGGGGCGGGAGAGACCCAGTACTTC. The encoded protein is CASRTGAGETQYF.